This T cell receptor (beta chain) was profiled in a study of cytomegalovirus exposure and HLA in healthy donors. As for the study in general: The 90 to 150 validation repertoires used the same platform as the roughly 670 first-cohort repertoires (as reported by a later analysis).

In germline, CDR1 is SGHTA, CDR2 FQGNSA. The trim removed 5 bases at V and 3 bases at J, leaving 4 bases unmatched. This CDR3 comprises 15 residues. Clones were read by immunoSEQ multiplex PCR, and TCRdb kept only the in-frame ones, dropping some. The sample consists of about 110,000 clones, around nine tenths of them appearing once. This chain connects TRBV7-2 to TRBJ2-1; 10 nucleotides align to TRBD2. This sequence originates from a woman aged 18 to 35 in good health and CMV-seronegative. The sample comprised PBMCs. DNA of the CDR3: TGTGCCAGCAGCCCCGGGACTAGCGACTACAATGAGCAGTTCTTC. The encoded protein is CASSPGTSDYNEQFF.